Shown below are 6 T cell receptor beta chains from a single sample sequenced in a study of cytomegalovirus exposure and HLA in healthy donors. The PCR was carried out with 60 Vbeta primers and 13 Jbeta primers. Method: immunoSEQ multiplex PCR; TCRdb's copy keeps in-frame clones and lacks some. Of some 150,000 clones detected, around 75% appear once; the ten largest clones hold 3% to 3.5%. The material sequenced was PBMCs. These receptors were obtained from a man aged 35 to 55 in good health and CMV-seronegative.

V gene TRBV27 combines with J gene TRBJ1-4; TRBD1 matches at 9 bases. CDR3 length: 15 amino acids. Trimming took 8 bases from V and 7 from J; bases not matched to a gene: 11. CDR1 is MNHEY and CDR2 is SMNVEV in the germline V gene (reference sequence). The CDR3 sequence: CASQDPGQGSEKLFF. In DNA form, the CDR3 reads TGTGCCAGCCAAGATCCGGGACAGGGAAGTGAAAAACTGTTTTTT.

The gene calls are TRBV9 and TRBJ1-2, with 10 bases fitting TRBD1. The CDR3 length is 15 residues. Per the germline V gene, CDR1 is SGDLS and CDR2 is YYNGEE. Losses at the gene ends were 3 bases for V and 3 bases for J; bases not matched to a gene: 5. CDR3 sequence (DNA): TGTGCCAGCAGCGCGACAGGGGGCGCGGACTATGGCTACACCTTC. Encoded protein: CASSATGGADYGYTF.

The chain is built from TRBV5-1 and TRBJ1-6; D is undetermined. CDR3 length: 13 residues. CDR1 is SGHRS and CDR2 is YFSETQ in the germline V gene. V was shortened by 5 bases and J by 5 bases, with 8 bases between the two germline ends. The CDR3: CASSLENNSPLHF. The CDR3 nucleotides are TGCGCCAGCAGTCTAGAAAATAATTCACCCCTCCACTTT.

The chain is built from TRBV7-9 and TRBJ1-1, with D possibly TRBD1 on 5 matching bases. Germline loops: CDR1 SEHNR, CDR2 FQNEAQ (reference sequence). V gave up 3 bases and J gave up 2 bases, with 10 bases separating them. The CDR3 is made up of 14 amino acids. In nucleotides, the CDR3 is TGTGCCAGCAGCTTTGCAGGGTATAACACTGAAGCTTTCTTT. Residues: CASSFAGYNTEAFF.

This clone was seen only a few times. DNA for the CDR3: TGTGCCAGCAGTCCGACAGCGGGGGGGGATTACGAGCAGTACTTC. Its translation is CASSPTAGGDYEQYF. V and J are TRBV27 and TRBJ2-7; 10 bases are a match to TRBD2. This CDR3 is built from 15 residues. Germline trimming cut 5 bases from V and 4 bases from J; bases unmatched to any gene: 8. The V gene's germline CDR1 is MNHEY and CDR2 SMNVEV (reference sequence).

This chain joins TRBV6-5 and TRBJ1-2; 9 bases map to TRBD1. V was clipped by 10 bases and J by 2 bases; unmatched bases: 11. This CDR3 comprises 15 residues. Germline V lookup: CDR1 MNHEY, CDR2 SVGAGI. The CDR3 here is CATGALGQGNYGYTF. The CDR3 DNA reads as TGTGCCACGGGGGCCCTGGGACAGGGCAACTATGGCTACACCTTC.